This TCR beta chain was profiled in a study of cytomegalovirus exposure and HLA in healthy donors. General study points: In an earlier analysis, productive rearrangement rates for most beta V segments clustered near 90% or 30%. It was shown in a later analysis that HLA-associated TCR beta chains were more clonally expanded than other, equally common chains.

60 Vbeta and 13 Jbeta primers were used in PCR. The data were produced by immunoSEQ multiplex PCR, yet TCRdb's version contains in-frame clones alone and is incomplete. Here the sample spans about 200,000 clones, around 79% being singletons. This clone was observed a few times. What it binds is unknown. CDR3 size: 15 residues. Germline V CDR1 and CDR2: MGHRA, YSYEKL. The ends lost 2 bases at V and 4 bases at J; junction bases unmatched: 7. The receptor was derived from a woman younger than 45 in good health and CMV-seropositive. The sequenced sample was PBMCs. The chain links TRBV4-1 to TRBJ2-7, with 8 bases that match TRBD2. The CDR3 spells CASSQHVSGKYEQYF. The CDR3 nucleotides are TGCGCCAGCAGCCAACACGTTAGCGGGAAATACGAGCAGTACTTC.